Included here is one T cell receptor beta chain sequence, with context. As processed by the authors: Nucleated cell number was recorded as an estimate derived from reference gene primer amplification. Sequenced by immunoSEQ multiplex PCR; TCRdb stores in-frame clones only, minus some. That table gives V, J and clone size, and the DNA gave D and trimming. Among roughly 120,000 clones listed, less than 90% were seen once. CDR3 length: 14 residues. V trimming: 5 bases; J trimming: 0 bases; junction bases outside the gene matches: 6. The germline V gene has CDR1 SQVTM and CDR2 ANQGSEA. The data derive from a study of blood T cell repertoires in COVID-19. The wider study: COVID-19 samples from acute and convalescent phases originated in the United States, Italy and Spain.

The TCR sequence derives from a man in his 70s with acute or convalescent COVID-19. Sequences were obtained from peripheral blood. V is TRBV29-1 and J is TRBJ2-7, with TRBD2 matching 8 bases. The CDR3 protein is CSVIGLADSYEQYF. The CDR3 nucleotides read TGCAGCGTTATCGGACTAGCTGACTCCTACGAGCAGTACTTC.